This T cell receptor beta chain derives from a study of cytomegalovirus exposure and HLA in healthy donors. Whole-study results and caveats: It was found in a later analysis that first-cohort TCR clusters tended to co-occur in the 95 to 150 validation repertoires.

As to this clone: Its antigen is still unknown.

Here immunoSEQ multiplex PCR was the method, and the copy in TCRdb shows in-frame clones only, minus some. The sample consists of about 120,000 clones, 85% of them appearing once. Looked up from germline, CDR1 is MNHEY and CDR2 is SMNVEV (reference sequence). The CDR3 totals 16 residues. The V end was cut by 3 bases, the J end by 4 bases, with 18 bases between. Source material: PBMCs. The chain employs TRBV27 and TRBJ1-2; TRBD1 is a possible D gene (6 bases). This sequence was found in a woman aged 25 to 39 in good health and CMV-seronegative. The CDR3 nucleotides read TGTGCCAGCAGTTTGTCGACAGGTACTACGACCTATGGCTACACCTTC. This gives the protein CASSLSTGTTTYGYTF.